This T cell receptor beta chain was profiled in a study of blood T cell repertoires in COVID-19. Study-wide context: The samples span acute and convalescent COVID-19 from the United States, Italy and Spain. T cells, B-cell-depleted T cells, or PBMCs provided the cDNA or gDNA that served as material.

Study processing details: Nucleated cell counts were estimated from reference gene primer amplification. Clones were sequenced by immunoSEQ multiplex PCR, and TCRdb holds only the in-frame ones, with some missing. D and trimming come from the DNA, and the V and J calls and clone size come from that table. The sample holds about 220,000 clones, less than 85% seen once. V shed 4 bases, J shed 8 bases, and the junction held 11 bases outside the gene matches. The CDR3 covers 17 residues. Germline CDR1 is SGHTA and CDR2 is FQGNSA. Sequencing input: peripheral blood. The chain joins TRBV7-2 to TRBJ1-4; 12 bases align to TRBD1. The sequence was obtained from a woman older than 75 with acute or convalescent COVID-19. Here the CDR3 DNA reads TGTGCCAGCAGCTGGGGGACAGGGGGCGCAGGGGCCGAAAAACTGTTTTTT. The encoded protein is CASSWGTGGAGAEKLFF.